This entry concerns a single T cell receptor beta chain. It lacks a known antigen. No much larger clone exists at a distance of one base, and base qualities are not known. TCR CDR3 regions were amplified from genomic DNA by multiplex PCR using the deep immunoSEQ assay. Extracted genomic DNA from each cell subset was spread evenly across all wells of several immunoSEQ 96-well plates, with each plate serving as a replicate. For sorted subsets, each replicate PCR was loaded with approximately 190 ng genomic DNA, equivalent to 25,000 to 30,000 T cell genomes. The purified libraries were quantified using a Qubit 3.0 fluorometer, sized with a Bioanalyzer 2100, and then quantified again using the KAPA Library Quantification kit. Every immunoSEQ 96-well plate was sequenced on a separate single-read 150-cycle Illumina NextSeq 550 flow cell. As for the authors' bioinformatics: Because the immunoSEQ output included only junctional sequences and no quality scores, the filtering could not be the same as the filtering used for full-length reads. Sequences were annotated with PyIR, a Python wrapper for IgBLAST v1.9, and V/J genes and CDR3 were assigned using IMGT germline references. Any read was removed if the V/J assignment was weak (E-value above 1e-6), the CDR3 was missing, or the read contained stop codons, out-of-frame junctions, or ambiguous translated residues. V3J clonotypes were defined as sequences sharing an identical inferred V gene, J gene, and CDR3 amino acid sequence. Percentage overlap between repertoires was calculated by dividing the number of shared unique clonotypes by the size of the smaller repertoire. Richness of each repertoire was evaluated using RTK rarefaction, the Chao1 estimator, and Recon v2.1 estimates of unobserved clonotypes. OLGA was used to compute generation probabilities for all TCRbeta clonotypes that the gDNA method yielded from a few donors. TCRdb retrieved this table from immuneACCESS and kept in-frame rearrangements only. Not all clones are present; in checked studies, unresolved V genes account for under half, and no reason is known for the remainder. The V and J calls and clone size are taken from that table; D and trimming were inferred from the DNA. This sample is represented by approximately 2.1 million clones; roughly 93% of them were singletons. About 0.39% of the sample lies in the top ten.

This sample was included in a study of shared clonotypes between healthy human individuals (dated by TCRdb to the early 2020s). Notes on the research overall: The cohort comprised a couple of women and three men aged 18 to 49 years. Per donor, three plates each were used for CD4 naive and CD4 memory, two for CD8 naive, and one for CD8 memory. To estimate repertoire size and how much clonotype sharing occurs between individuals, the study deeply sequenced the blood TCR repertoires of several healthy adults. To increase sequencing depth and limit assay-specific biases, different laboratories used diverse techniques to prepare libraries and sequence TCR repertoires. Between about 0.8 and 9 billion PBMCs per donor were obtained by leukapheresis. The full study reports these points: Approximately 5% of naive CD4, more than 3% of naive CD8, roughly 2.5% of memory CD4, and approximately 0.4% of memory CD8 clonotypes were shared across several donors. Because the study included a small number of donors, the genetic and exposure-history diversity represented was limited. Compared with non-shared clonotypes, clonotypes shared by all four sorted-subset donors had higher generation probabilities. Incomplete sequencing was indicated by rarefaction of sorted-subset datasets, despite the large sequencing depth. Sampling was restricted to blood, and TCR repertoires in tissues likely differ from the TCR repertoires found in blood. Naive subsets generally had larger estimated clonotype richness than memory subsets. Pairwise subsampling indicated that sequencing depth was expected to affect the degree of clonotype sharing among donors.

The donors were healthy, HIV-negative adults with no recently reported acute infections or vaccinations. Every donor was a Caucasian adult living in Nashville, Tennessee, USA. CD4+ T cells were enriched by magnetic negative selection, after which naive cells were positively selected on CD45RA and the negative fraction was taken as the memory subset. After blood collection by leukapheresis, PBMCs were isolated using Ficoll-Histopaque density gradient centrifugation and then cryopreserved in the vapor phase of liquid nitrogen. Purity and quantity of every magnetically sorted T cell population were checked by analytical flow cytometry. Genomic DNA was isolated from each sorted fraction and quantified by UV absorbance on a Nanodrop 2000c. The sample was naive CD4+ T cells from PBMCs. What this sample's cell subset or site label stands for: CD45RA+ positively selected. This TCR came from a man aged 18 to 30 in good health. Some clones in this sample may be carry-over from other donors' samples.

The DNA sequence is as follows: TGTGCCAGCAGCTCGGGGGGGAGGGGAAGTCAGCCCCAGCATTTT. It is translated as CASSSGGRGSQPQHF. The sequence joins TRBV7-2 to TRBJ1-5; a weak D assignment points to TRBD1 (5 bases agree). V is cut by 4 bases and J by 6 bases, and the space between the germline ends is 16 bases. Reading from cysteine to phenylalanine, the CDR3 counts 15 amino acids. Only the CDR3 part of the read is kept: 45 bases, read in frame from the first base. CDR1 is given as SGHTA and CDR2 as FQGNSA, both from the germline V gene.